The TCR beta chain described here comes from a study of T-cell reconstitution after alpha-beta-depleted transplantation in children. Study-level results: Surviving thymic progenitors and recipient T cells were the source of high TCRbeta diversity at day 60 in some patients. By one year post-transplant, T-cell counts and diversity largely arose from T cells that were newly produced.

Unique molecular identifiers were incorporated during preparation of the TCRbeta library. In TCRdb, the PCR reads were re-called with MiXCR into one record per CDR3 protein. Altogether approximately 500,000 distinct CDR3 sequences are present, roughly a tenth being singletons, with the ten largest covering around 2.2%. The V end lost 8 bases, the J end lost 6 bases, and 11 bases lay between the germline ends. The CDR3 extends over 11 amino acids. Germline lookup yields CDR1 MNHEY and CDR2 SVGAGI. This clonotype was found a few times. The antigen is undetermined. The clonotype was recovered from a child aged 2 to 9 with inherited bone marrow failure, due to receive a stem cell transplant. The sequencing here drew on PBMCs, taken before TCRalphabeta/CD19-depleted stem cell transplant. The rearrangement links TRBV6-5 to TRBJ2-7; tentatively, D is TRBD1 or TRBD2 (5 bases each). CDR3 protein: CASGGRREQYF. The CDR3 DNA follows: TGTGCCAGCGGGGGTCGCCGCGAGCAGTACTTC.